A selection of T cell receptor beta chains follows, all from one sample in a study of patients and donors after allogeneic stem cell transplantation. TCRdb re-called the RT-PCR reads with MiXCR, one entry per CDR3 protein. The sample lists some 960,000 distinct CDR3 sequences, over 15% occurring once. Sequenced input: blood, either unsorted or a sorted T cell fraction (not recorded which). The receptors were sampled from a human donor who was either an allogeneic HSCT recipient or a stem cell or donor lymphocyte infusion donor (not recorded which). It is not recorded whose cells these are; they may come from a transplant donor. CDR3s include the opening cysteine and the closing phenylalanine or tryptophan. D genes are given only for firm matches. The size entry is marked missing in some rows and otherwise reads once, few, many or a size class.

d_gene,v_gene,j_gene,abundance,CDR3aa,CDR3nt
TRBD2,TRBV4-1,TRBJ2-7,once,CANKAGGTYEQYF,TGCGCCAACAAGGCGGGAGGGACCTACGAGCAGTACTTC
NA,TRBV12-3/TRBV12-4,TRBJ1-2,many,CASSLPGAGYTF,TGTGCCAGCAGTCTCCCCGGGGCTGGCTACACCTTC
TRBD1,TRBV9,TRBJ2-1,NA,CASSSRTGESYNEQFF,TGTGCCAGCAGCTCCAGAACAGGGGAGTCCTACAATGAGCAGTTCTTC
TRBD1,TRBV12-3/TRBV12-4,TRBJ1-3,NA,CASRDWNPERTGSGNTIYF,TGTGCCAGCAGAGACTGGAACCCCGAAAGGACAGGCTCTGGAAACACCATATATTTT
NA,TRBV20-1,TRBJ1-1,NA,CSARLRTGNTEAFF,TGCAGTGCTAGACTCCGGACGGGGAACACTGAAGCTTTCTTT
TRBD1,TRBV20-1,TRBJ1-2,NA,CSAAHRDRDGYTF,TGCAGTGCTGCCCACCGGGACAGGGATGGCTACACCTTC
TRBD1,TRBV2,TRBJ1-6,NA,CASFPQGAISPLHF,TGTGCCAGCTTTCCACAGGGGGCGATTTCACCCCTCCACTTT
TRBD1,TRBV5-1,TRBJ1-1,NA,CASSSVVGTGEAFF,TGCGCCAGCAGCTCAGTGGTCGGGACAGGTGAAGCTTTCTTT
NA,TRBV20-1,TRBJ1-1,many,CSAREGSLNTEAFF,TGCAGTGCTAGAGAAGGCAGTCTGAACACTGAAGCTTTCTTT
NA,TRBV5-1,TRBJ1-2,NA,CASSSGTKLGGAALGYTF,TGCGCCAGCAGCTCCGGGACCAAGCTTGGAGGGGCAGCTCTCGGCTACACCTTC
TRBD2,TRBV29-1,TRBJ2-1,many,CSAENGRVDYNEQFF,TGCAGCGCTGAGAACGGGAGGGTGGATTACAATGAGCAGTTCTTC
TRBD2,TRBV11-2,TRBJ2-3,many,CASSLGQSGLGATDTQYF,TGTGCCAGCAGCTTAGGCCAGTCCGGACTAGGGGCCACAGATACGCAGTATTTT
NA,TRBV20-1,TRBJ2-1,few,CSALWRGRSNEQFF,TGCAGTGCTCTTTGGAGGGGGAGGTCCAATGAGCAGTTCTTC
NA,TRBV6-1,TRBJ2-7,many,CASSEAAGYEQYF,TGTGCCAGCAGTGAAGCGGCAGGTTACGAGCAGTACTTC
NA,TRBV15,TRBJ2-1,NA,CATSRDLVSPYNEQFF,TGTGCCACCAGCAGAGATCTGGTGAGCCCCTACAATGAGCAGTTCTTC